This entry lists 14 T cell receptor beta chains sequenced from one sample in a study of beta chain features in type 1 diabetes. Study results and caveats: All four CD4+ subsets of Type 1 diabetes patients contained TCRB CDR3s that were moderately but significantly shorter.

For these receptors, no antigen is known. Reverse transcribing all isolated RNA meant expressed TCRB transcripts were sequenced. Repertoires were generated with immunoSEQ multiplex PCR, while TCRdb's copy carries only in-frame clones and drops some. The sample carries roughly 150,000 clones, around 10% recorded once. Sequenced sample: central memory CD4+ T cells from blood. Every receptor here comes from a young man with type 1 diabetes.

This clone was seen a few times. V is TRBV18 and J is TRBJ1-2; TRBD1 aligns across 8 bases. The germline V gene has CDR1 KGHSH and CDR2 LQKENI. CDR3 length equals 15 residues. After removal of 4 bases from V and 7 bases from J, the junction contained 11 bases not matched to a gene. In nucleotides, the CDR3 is TGTGCCAGCTCACTAGAGACAGGGGATACTAGTGGCTACACCTTC. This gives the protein CASSLETGDTSGYTF.

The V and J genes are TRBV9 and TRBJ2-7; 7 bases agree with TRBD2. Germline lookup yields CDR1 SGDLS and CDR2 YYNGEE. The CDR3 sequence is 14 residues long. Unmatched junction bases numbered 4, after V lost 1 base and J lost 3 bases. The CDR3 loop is CASSVLGGDYEQYF. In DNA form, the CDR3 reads TGTGCCAGCAGCGTATTGGGGGGGGACTACGAGCAGTACTTC.

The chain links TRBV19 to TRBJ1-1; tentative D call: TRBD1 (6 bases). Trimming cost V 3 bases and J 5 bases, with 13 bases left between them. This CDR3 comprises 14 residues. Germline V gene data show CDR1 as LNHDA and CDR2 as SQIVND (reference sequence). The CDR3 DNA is TGTGCCAGTAGTATGAGACAGGCATGGACTGAAGCTTTCTTT. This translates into CASSMRQAWTEAFF. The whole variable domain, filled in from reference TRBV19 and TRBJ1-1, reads DGGITQSPKYLFRKEGQNVTLSCEQNLNHDAMYWYRQDPGQGLRLIYYSQIVNDFQKGDIAEGYSVSREKKESFPLTVTSAQKNPTAFYLCASSMRQAWTEAFFGQGTRLTVV.

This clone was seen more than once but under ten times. The CDR3 nucleotides are TGTGCCACCTCTGCCGGGACTAGCTCTCACGAGCAGTACTTC. Protein: CATSAGTSSHEQYF. The chain links TRBV28 to TRBJ2-7; 9 bases are a match to TRBD2. The CDR3 totals 14 residues. CDR1 and CDR2 (germline): MDHEN, SYDVKM. J gave up 5 bases and V 10 bases, and 12 bases lay outside the gene matches.

The CDR3 bases are TGTGCCAGCAGCTCGGCTAGCGGGAGTGACGGGGAGCTGTTTTTT. This sequence encodes CASSSASGSDGELFF. J is TRBJ2-2 and V is TRBV7-2, with 10 nucleotides matching TRBD2. Trimming took 4 bases from V and 7 from J; bases not matched to a gene: 6. Germline loops: CDR1 SGHTA, CDR2 FQGNSA. CDR3 length: 15 amino acids.

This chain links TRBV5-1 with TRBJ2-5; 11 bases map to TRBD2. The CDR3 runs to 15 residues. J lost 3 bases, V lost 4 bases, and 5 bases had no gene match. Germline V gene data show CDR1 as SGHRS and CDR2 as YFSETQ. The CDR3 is CASSTGTSGEETQYF. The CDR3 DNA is TGCGCCAGCAGCACAGGGACTAGCGGTGAAGAGACCCAGTACTTC.

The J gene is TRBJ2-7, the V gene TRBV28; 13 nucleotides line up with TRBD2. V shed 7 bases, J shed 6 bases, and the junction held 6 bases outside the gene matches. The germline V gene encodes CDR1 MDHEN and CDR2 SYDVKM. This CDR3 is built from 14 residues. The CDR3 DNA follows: TGTGCCAGCATCCAGACTAGCGGGAGGTCCGAGCAGTACTTC. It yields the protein CASIQTSGRSEQYF.

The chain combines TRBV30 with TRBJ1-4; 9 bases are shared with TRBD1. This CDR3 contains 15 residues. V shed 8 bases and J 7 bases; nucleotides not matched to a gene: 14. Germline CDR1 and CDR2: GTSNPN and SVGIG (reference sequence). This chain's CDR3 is CAAGTGSSFGEKLFF. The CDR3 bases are TGTGCCGCCGGGACAGGGTCTTCGTTTGGTGAAAAACTGTTTTTT. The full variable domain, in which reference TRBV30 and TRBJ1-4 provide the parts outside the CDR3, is SQTIHQWPATLVQPVGSPLSLECTVEGTSNPNLYWYRQAAGRGLQLLFYSVGIGQISSEVPQNLSASRPQDRQFILSSKKLLLSDSGFYLCAAGTGSSFGEKLFFGSGTQLSVL.

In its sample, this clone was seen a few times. Here the CDR3 DNA reads TGTGCCAGCATTCCACTAGCCAACACCGGGGAGCTGTTTTTT. This gives the protein CASIPLANTGELFF. The genes are TRBV2 and TRBJ2-2; possible D gene TRBD2, 6 bases. The CDR3 runs 14 residues. Trimming took off 7 bases at V and 2 bases at J, with 11 bases between the two ends. Germline values: CDR1 SNHLY, CDR2 FYNNEI.

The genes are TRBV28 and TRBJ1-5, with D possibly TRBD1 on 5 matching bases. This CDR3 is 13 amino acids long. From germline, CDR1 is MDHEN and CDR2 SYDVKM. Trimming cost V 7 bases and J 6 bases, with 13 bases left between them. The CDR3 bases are TGTGCCAGCAATGGGGGGGGAGTTCAGCCCCAGCATTTT. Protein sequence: CASNGGGVQPQHF.

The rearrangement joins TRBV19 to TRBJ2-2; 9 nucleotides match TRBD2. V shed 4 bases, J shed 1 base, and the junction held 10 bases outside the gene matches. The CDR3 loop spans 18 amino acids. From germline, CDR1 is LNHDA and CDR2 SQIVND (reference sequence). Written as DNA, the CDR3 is TGTGCCAGTAGTAACTTAGCGGGAGTCGCTGAGAACACCGGGGAGCTGTTTTTT. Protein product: CASSNLAGVAENTGELFF. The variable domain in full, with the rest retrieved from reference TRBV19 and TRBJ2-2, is DGGITQSPKYLFRKEGQNVTLSCEQNLNHDAMYWYRQDPGQGLRLIYYSQIVNDFQKGDIAEGYSVSREKKESFPLTVTSAQKNPTAFYLCASSNLAGVAENTGELFFGEGSRLTVL.

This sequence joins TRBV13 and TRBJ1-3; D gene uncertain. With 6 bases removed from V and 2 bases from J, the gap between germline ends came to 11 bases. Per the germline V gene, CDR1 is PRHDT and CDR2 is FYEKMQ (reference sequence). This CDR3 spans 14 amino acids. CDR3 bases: TGTGCCAGCAGGATCAGGAGGGCTGGAAACACCATATATTTT. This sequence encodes CASRIRRAGNTIYF.

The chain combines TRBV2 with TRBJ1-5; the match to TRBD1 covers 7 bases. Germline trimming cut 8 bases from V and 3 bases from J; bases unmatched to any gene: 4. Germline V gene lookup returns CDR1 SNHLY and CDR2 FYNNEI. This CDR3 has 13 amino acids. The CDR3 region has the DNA TGTGCCAGCCTACAGGGGATCAATCAGCCCCAGCATTTT. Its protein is CASLQGINQPQHF.

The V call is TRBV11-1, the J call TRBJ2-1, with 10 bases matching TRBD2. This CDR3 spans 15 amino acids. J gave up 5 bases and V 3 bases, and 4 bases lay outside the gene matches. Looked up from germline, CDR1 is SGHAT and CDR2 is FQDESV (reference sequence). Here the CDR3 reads CASSFRTSGNNEQFF. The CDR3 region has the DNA TGTGCCAGCAGCTTTAGGACTAGCGGCAACAATGAGCAGTTCTTC.